These 2 T cell receptor beta chains originate from one sample sequenced in a study of T-cell memory formation after mild COVID-19. Each CDR3 protein is one row after TCRdb ran MiXCR on the 5' RACE reads. The data contain roughly 310,000 distinct CDR3 sequences, 15% to 20% of them singletons. What was sequenced was PBMCs or a T cell subset sorted from them (not recorded which). The receptors shown here come from a man aged 18-30 years who had mild COVID-19 (a few samples of this study predate the infection). Cell type and time point are not known.

This clonotype was seen only a few times. The chain uses TRBV6-5 and TRBJ2-2; weak D call: TRBD2 (5 bases). There are 16 residues in the CDR3. Trimming took off 2 bases at V and 1 base at J, with 11 bases between the two ends. Germline CDR1 reads MNHEY; CDR2 reads SVGAGI. The CDR3 DNA reads as TGTGCCAGCAGTTACACCCCCCGGGGGAACACCGGGGAGCTGTTTTTT. This gives the protein CASSYTPRGNTGELFF.

In nucleotides, the CDR3 is TGCAGTGCTAGAGAATTCGAGGGGAACACTGAAGCTTTCTTT. Its protein is CSAREFEGNTEAFF. The J gene is TRBJ1-1, the V gene TRBV20-1; D gene ambiguous. Trimming pared 0 bases from V and 1 base from J, leaving 9 bases between. This CDR3 has 14 amino acids. The germline V gene has CDR1 DFQATT and CDR2 SNEGSKA (reference sequence).